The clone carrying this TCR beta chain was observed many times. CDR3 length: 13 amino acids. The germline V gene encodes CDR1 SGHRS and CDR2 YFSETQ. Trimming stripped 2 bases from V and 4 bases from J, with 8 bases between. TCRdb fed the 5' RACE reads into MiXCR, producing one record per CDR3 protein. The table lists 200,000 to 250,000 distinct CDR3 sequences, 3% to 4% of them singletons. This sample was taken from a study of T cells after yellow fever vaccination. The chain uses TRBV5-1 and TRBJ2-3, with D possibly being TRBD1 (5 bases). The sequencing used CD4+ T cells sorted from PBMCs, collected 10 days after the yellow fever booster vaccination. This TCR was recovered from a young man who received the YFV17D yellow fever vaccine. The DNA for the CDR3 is TGCGCCAGCAGCTTAGACAGCTCAGATACGCAGTATTTT. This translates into CASSLDSSDTQYF.